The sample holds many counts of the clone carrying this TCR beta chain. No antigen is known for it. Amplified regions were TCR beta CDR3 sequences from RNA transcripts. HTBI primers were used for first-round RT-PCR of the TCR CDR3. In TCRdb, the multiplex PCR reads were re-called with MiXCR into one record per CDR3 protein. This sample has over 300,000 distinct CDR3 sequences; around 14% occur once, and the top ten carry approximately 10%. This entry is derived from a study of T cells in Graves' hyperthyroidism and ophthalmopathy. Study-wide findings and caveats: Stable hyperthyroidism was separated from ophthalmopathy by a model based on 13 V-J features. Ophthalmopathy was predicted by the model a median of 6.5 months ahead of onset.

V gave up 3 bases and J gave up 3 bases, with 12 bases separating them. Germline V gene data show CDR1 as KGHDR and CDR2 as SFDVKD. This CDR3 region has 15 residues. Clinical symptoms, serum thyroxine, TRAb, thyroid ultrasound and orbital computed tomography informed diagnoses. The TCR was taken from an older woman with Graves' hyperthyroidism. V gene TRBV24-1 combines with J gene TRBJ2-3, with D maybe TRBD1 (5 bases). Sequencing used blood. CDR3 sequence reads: CATSDPLTATDTQYF. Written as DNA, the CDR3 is TGTGCCACCAGTGATCCCCTGACAGCTACAGATACGCAGTATTTT.